This entry lists 23 T cell receptor beta chains sequenced from one sample in a study of early stage breast cancer tumors. Profiling relied on immunoSEQ multiplex PCR, and the TCRdb table lists in-frame clones only, not all of them. The sample consists of fewer than 80,000 clones, about 85% of them appearing once. The sample comprised blood. Every receptor here comes from a person aged 40 to 49 with breast cancer.

This chain's CDR3 is CASSLSGGEQFF. As DNA, the CDR3 is TGTGCCAGCAGCTTAAGCGGAGGTGAGCAGTTCTTC. V gene TRBV7-3 combines with J gene TRBJ2-1; D is perhaps TRBD2 (5 bases). V gave up 1 base and J gave up 9 bases, with 7 bases separating them. The germline CDR1 and CDR2 sequences are SGHTA and FQGTGA. The CDR3 spans 12 residues.

The V and J genes are TRBV6-1 and TRBJ2-1; 11 nucleotides align to TRBD2. After removal of 5 bases from V and 7 bases from J, the junction contained 7 bases not matched to a gene. Germline CDR1 MNHNS, CDR2 SASEGT. There are 15 residues in the CDR3. The chain's CDR3 is CASSSLAGAANEQFF. The CDR3 region has the DNA TGTGCCAGCAGTTCACTAGCGGGAGCGGCTAATGAGCAGTTCTTC.

V gene TRBV5-1 combines with J gene TRBJ1-3, with D maybe TRBD1 (6 bases). Germline V CDR1 and CDR2: SGHRS, YFSETQ. The V end was cut by 4 bases, the J end by 0 bases, with 14 bases between. There are 16 residues in the CDR3. CDR3 protein: CASSPGTPYSGNTIYF. In DNA, the CDR3 is TGCGCCAGCAGCCCGGGGACACCGTACTCTGGAAACACCATATATTTT.

The chain combines TRBV27 with TRBJ2-2; no reliable D call. Germline V CDR1 and CDR2: MNHEY, SMNVEV (reference sequence). V lost 4 bases to trimming and J lost 3 bases, with 9 bases between them. The CDR3 spans 14 residues. The CDR3: CASSSSLDTGELFF. DNA of the CDR3: TGTGCCAGCAGTTCAAGTTTGGACACCGGGGAGCTGTTTTTT.

The V call is TRBV28, the J call TRBJ1-1, with D possibly matching TRBD1 (5 bases). The length of the CDR3 is 14 residues. V was cut by 3 bases and J by 1 base, with 9 bases left in between. The V gene's germline CDR1 is MDHEN and CDR2 SYDVKM. The CDR3 DNA sequence: TGTGCCAGCAGTTTTGGGGGGTGGAACACTGAAGCTTTCTTT. This translates into CASSFGGWNTEAFF.

V gene TRBV11-2 combines with J gene TRBJ2-1, with 7 bases fitting TRBD2. CDR1 is SGHAT, CDR2 FQNNGV, per germline. J gave up 6 bases and V 7 bases, and 12 bases lay outside the gene matches. There are 15 residues in the CDR3. In nucleotides, the CDR3 is TGTGCCAGCAACAAAGGGGCGGGAGTAAGCAATGAGCAGTTCTTC. Translated, it gives CASNKGAGVSNEQFF.

V and J are TRBV4-1 and TRBJ1-4, with D possibly being TRBD1 (5 bases). CDR1 is MGHRA, CDR2 YSYEKL, per germline. The CDR3 length is 13 residues. V lost 4 bases and J lost 3, with 6 bases in between. CDR3 coding DNA: TGCGCCAGCAGCCCGGGACCTAATGAAAAACTGTTTTTT. Translation gives CASSPGPNEKLFF.

The chain couples TRBV7-3 to TRBJ2-1; TRBD2 matches 10 bases. Trimming at V came to 5 bases and at J to 8 bases, leaving 6 bases not matched to a gene. Germline V lookup: CDR1 SGHTA, CDR2 FQGTGA. The CDR3 spans 14 residues. DNA for the CDR3: TGTGCCAGCAGCCTCCTAGCGGGAGTAGATGAGCAGTTCTTC. The encoded protein is CASSLLAGVDEQFF.

This clone appeared once. CDR3 DNA sequence: TGTGCCAGCAGTAAGGGGGCAGCGGGAGCCGGGGAGCTGTTTTTT. Amino acid sequence: CASSKGAAGAGELFF. The genes are TRBV6-1 and TRBJ2-2; tentatively, D is TRBD2 (8 bases). The CDR3 totals 15 residues. Germline V lookup: CDR1 MNHNS, CDR2 SASEGT. V lost 5 bases to trimming and J lost 6 bases, with 16 bases between them.

This clone was counted a few times. The chain combines TRBV7-9 with TRBJ2-7; D is undetermined. The CDR3 has 14 residues. CDR1 is SEHNR, CDR2 FQNEAQ, per germline (reference sequence). The V end was cut by 4 bases, the J end by 7 bases, with 17 bases between. The CDR3 is CASSSLKGLWEQYF. CDR3 nucleotides: TGTGCCAGCAGCTCACTGAAGGGCCTTTGGGAGCAGTACTTC.

The chain couples TRBV28 to TRBJ2-7; 7 nucleotides line up with TRBD1. CDR1 is MDHEN and CDR2 is SYDVKM in the germline V gene. The V and J ends lost 4 bases and 6 bases, in that order; junction bases with no gene match: 3. This CDR3 spans 12 amino acids. DNA for the CDR3: TGTGCCAGCAGTTACAGGGGTTCCGAGCAGTACTTC. It yields the protein CASSYRGSEQYF.

The V and J genes are TRBV18 and TRBJ2-1; 7 positions match TRBD2. Germline lookup yields CDR1 KGHSH and CDR2 LQKENI. The V and J ends lost 3 bases and 5 bases, in that order; junction bases with no gene match: 7. CDR3 length: 15 amino acids. CDR3 in amino acids: CASSPHPGGNNEQFF. In DNA, the CDR3 is TGTGCCAGCTCACCCCACCCCGGGGGGAACAATGAGCAGTTCTTC.

This rearrangement joins TRBV6-6 to TRBJ1-5, with D unresolved. Between the trimmed V and J ends, which lost 2 bases and 4 bases, there was a span of 12 bases. Germline CDR1 and CDR2: MNHNY and SVGAGI (reference sequence). CDR3 length: 15 amino acids. The DNA for the CDR3 is TGTGCCAGCAGTTACGCGGGAATTGGGAATCAGCCCCAGCATTTT. This encodes CASSYAGIGNQPQHF.

The CDR3 sequence is CASRPLRKTGNNQPQHF. The CDR3 DNA reads as TGTGCCAGCAGGCCATTGAGAAAGACAGGCAACAATCAGCCCCAGCATTTT. The chain employs TRBV28 and TRBJ1-5, with TRBD1 as a possible D gene (6 bases). This CDR3 comprises 17 residues. The germline V gene encodes CDR1 MDHEN and CDR2 SYDVKM. V shed 6 bases and J shed 3 bases, with 21 bases lying between them.

This clone was counted only a few times. The chain is built from TRBV11-3 and TRBJ2-3; a possible D gene is TRBD1 (5 bases). V dropped 0 bases and J dropped 4 bases, with 5 bases sitting between them. The germline V gene encodes CDR1 SGHNT and CDR2 YENEEA. The CDR3 has 13 amino acids. CDR3: CASSLDRADTQYF. Written as DNA, the CDR3 is TGTGCCAGCAGCTTAGACAGGGCAGATACGCAGTATTTT.

This clone came up a few times. The genes are TRBV11-2 and TRBJ2-7; D unclear. The CDR3 has 15 residues. The germline gives CDR1 SGHAT, CDR2 FQNNGV. V was shortened by 1 base and J by 2 bases, with 12 bases between the two germline ends. This CDR3 is CASSLGAAMPYEQYF. The CDR3, as DNA: TGTGCCAGCAGCTTAGGAGCCGCCATGCCCTACGAGCAGTACTTC.

The chain uses TRBV18 and TRBJ1-2, with a possible D match to TRBD1 (5 bases). Between the trimmed V and J ends, which lost 3 bases and 0 bases, there was a span of 14 bases. The CDR3 spans 16 residues. Germline V gene data show CDR1 as KGHSH and CDR2 as LQKENI. The chain's CDR3 is CASSPNTRESNYGYTF. The DNA for the CDR3 is TGTGCCAGCTCACCTAATACCAGGGAATCTAACTATGGCTACACCTTC.

The gene calls are TRBV7-9 and TRBJ2-7, with D possibly matching TRBD2 (6 bases). This CDR3 has 13 amino acids. Trimming shortened V by 5 bases and J by 2 bases, and 10 bases separated the two germline ends. Per germline, CDR1 SEHNR and CDR2 FQNEAQ (reference sequence). CDR3 sequence (DNA): TGTGCCAGCAGCCCGCCGGGGGCCTACGAGCAGTACTTC. The encoded protein is CASSPPGAYEQYF.

The V call is TRBV7-9, the J call TRBJ2-1; D is perhaps TRBD1 (5 bases). The germline V and J ends were trimmed by 3 bases and 9 bases, with 12 bases remaining between them. Germline assignment: CDR1 SEHNR and CDR2 FQNEAQ (reference sequence). This CDR3 region has 13 residues. CDR3 in DNA: TGTGCCAGCAGCTTTCTACAGGAATCTGAGCAGTTCTTC. Protein product: CASSFLQESEQFF.

This clone was found a few times. V is TRBV6-5 and J is TRBJ1-3; the match to TRBD1 covers 11 bases. The CDR3 totals 16 residues. The germline CDR1 and CDR2 sequences are MNHEY and SVGAGI. V shed 2 bases, J shed 4 bases, and the junction held 4 bases outside the gene matches. CDR3 coding DNA: TGTGCCAGCAGTTACGGGACAGGGGGATGGGGAAACACCATATATTTT. This gives the protein CASSYGTGGWGNTIYF.

The J gene is TRBJ2-3, the V gene TRBV5-6; 15 bases align to TRBD2. The CDR3 is made up of 17 amino acids. Trimming at V came to 3 bases and at J to 2 bases, leaving 4 bases not matched to a gene. From germline, CDR1 is SGHDT and CDR2 YYEEEE. The CDR3: CASSYRTSGRATDTQYF. The CDR3, as DNA: TGTGCCAGCAGCTACCGGACTAGCGGGAGGGCCACAGATACGCAGTATTTT.

This clone has just one count. The V gene is TRBV30, the J gene TRBJ2-7; D may be TRBD2 (5 bases). CDR3 length: 14 amino acids. The V end was cut by 2 bases, the J end by 2 bases, with 13 bases between. The germline gives CDR1 GTSNPN, CDR2 SVGIG (reference sequence). The DNA for the CDR3 is TGTGCCTGGAGTTTCGGGGTGGTCACCTACGAGCAGTACTTC. As protein: CAWSFGVVTYEQYF.

This chain joins TRBV28 and TRBJ1-1; TRBD1 matches 7 bases. J lost 1 base, V lost 6 bases, and 8 bases had no gene match. Germline V gene lookup returns CDR1 MDHEN and CDR2 SYDVKM. The CDR3 length is 15 residues. CDR3 protein: CASSSSGTENTEAFF. The CDR3 DNA sequence: TGTGCCAGCAGCTCTTCCGGGACAGAGAACACTGAAGCTTTCTTT.